The clone carrying this T cell receptor beta chain has at least ten counts. Antigen unknown. Trimming at V came to 0 bases and at J to 3 bases, leaving 7 bases not matched to a gene. Germline V gene sequence: CDR1 SGHVS, CDR2 FQNEAQ. This CDR3 has 17 residues. The data were taken from a study of T cell repertoires in cytomegalovirus infection. Study context: CMV epitopes, recently identified HLA-C-restricted and well-studied HLA-B-restricted, were used. It was the public TCR beta signatures that indicated both CMV infection and matching HLA type.

TCRdb re-called the reads with MiXCR, one entry per CDR3 protein. Here the sample spans roughly 860,000 distinct CDR3 sequences, about 33% being singletons. Broader study findings: Cumulative public TCR beta family frequency identified CMV carriers with the relevant HLA. Dominating the ex vivo response were TCR beta clonotypes that were CMV-specific and HLA-C-restricted.

The sample in question was cultured CD8+ T cells from PBMCs, obtained from culture after CMV antigen stimulation. This TCR came from a human donor in good health (CMV status not recorded). Some clones in this sample may be carry-over from other donors' samples. The chain joins TRBV7-8 to TRBJ2-2; 7 bases line up with TRBD1. The CDR3: CASSLASRGSYTGELFF. The DNA of the CDR3 is TGTGCCAGCAGCTTAGCGAGCAGGGGGAGCTACACCGGGGAGCTGTTTTTT.